The 12 T cell receptor beta chains below all came from one sample that was sequenced in a study of cytomegalovirus exposure and HLA in healthy donors. The study ran its PCR with 60 Vbeta and 13 Jbeta primers. Here immunoSEQ multiplex PCR was the method, and the copy in TCRdb shows in-frame clones only, minus some. This table has about 120,000 clones, over 75% appearing once. Sequencing was carried out using PBMCs. Source of these receptors: a man aged 18 to 29 in good health and CMV-seropositive.

The chain carries TRBV7-8 and TRBJ1-2; D may be TRBD1 (6 bases). From germline, CDR1 is SGHVS and CDR2 FQNEAQ. The CDR3 extends over 16 amino acids. Trimming cost V 0 bases and J 3 bases, with 14 bases left between them. In DNA, the CDR3 is TGTGCCAGCAGCTTAGCAACAGGGAAGAGAGACTATGGCTACACCTTC. This translates into CASSLATGKRDYGYTF.

The chain combines TRBV2 with TRBJ2-2, with a weak D call TRBD2 (6 bases). Germline lookup yields CDR1 SNHLY and CDR2 FYNNEI. This CDR3 has 14 amino acids. V dropped 8 bases and J dropped 2 bases, with 12 bases sitting between them. The CDR3 nucleotides are TGTGCCAGCCATCAGGGACTTAACACCGGGGAGCTGTTTTTT. Its protein is CASHQGLNTGELFF.

The V gene is TRBV6-5, the J gene TRBJ1-1, with a tentative D call TRBD1 (5 bases). The CDR3 runs to 15 residues. V lost 6 bases to trimming and J lost 5 bases, with 19 bases between them. Per the germline V gene, CDR1 is MNHEY and CDR2 is SVGAGI. The CDR3 protein is CASRNSGWGKTEAFF. In DNA form, the CDR3 reads TGTGCCAGCAGAAACTCAGGTTGGGGCAAGACTGAAGCTTTCTTT.

The chain's CDR3 is CASSFRDRGVGQPQHF. DNA of the CDR3: TGTGCCAGCAGCTTCCGGGACAGGGGCGTCGGTCAGCCCCAGCATTTT. The chain combines TRBV5-6 with TRBJ1-5; 10 bases fit TRBD1. The germline CDR1 and CDR2 sequences are SGHDT and YYEEEE. With V trimmed by 2 bases and J by 6 bases, 8 bases remained unmatched. The CDR3 runs to 16 residues.

The gene calls are TRBV6-5 and TRBJ1-1; D not certain. The CDR3 runs to 13 residues. V dropped 6 bases and J dropped 0 bases, with 8 bases sitting between them. In germline, CDR1 is MNHEY, CDR2 SVGAGI. For the CDR3, the DNA is TGTGCCAGCAGAGAGACACTGAACACTGAAGCTTTCTTT. Its translation: CASRETLNTEAFF.

The genes are TRBV6-1 and TRBJ1-6; 8 bases align to TRBD1. The germline V gene encodes CDR1 MNHNS and CDR2 SASEGT. V dropped 6 bases and J dropped 8; count of bases not matched to a gene: 3. The CDR3 sequence is 13 residues long. CDR3 DNA: TGTGCCAGCAGGGAGGACAGGGATTCACCCCTCCACTTT. Its translation is CASREDRDSPLHF.

This clone was detected only a few times. The chain uses TRBV29-1 and TRBJ1-1, with D possibly TRBD1 on 6 matching bases. Germline V lookup: CDR1 SQVTM, CDR2 ANQGSEA. The CDR3 length is 11 residues. V was cut by 7 bases and J by 6 bases, with 12 bases left in between. The CDR3 protein is CSGHRAAEAFF. The CDR3 region has the DNA TGCAGCGGGCACAGGGCAGCTGAAGCTTTCTTT.

This chain links TRBV29-1 with TRBJ2-2, with 8 bases lining up with TRBD2. Germline values: CDR1 SQVTM, CDR2 ANQGSEA. Germline trimming cut 4 bases from V and 3 bases from J; bases unmatched to any gene: 7. CDR3 length equals 15 residues. The CDR3: CSVASGRADTGELFF. As DNA, the CDR3 is TGCAGCGTTGCTAGCGGGCGGGCGGACACCGGGGAGCTGTTTTTT.

The V call is TRBV19, the J call TRBJ1-6; D not certain. The V end lost 5 bases, the J end lost 9 bases, and 14 bases lay between the germline ends. The length of the CDR3 is 14 residues. Germline CDR1 reads LNHDA; CDR2 reads SQIVND (reference sequence). This chain's CDR3 is CASSSGEGGSPLHF. In DNA form, the CDR3 reads TGTGCCAGTAGTTCGGGAGAAGGTGGTTCACCCCTCCACTTT.

This CDR3 reads CASSWDRDPYEQYF. CDR3 DNA sequence: TGTGCCAGCAGCTGGGACAGGGACCCTTACGAGCAGTACTTC. The chain employs TRBV7-9 and TRBJ2-7, with 9 bases fitting TRBD1. Trimming cost V 4 bases and J 4 bases; bases outside gene matches: 5. The germline V gene has CDR1 SEHNR and CDR2 FQNEAQ (reference sequence). The CDR3 loop spans 14 amino acids.

The V and J genes are TRBV5-8 and TRBJ2-7; D ambiguous. This CDR3 has 16 residues. V was shortened by 4 bases and J by 3 bases, with 20 bases between the two germline ends. The germline V gene has CDR1 SGHTS and CDR2 YDEGEE. The CDR3 sequence is CASSPSGGKPYYEQYF. The DNA of the CDR3 is TGTGCCAGCAGCCCCTCCGGCGGAAAACCGTACTACGAGCAGTACTTC.

The gene calls are TRBV6-5 and TRBJ2-1; tentative D call: TRBD2 (6 bases). The CDR3 extends over 13 amino acids. Germline V CDR1 and CDR2: MNHEY, SVGAGI. V was shortened by 6 bases and J by 7 bases, with 13 bases between the two germline ends. CDR3 nucleotide sequence: TGTGCCAGCAGGGTGCCGGGGACTAATGAGCAGTTCTTC. Residues: CASRVPGTNEQFF.